A selection of T cell receptor beta chains follows, all from one sample in a study of cytomegalovirus exposure and HLA in healthy donors. The table came from immunoSEQ multiplex PCR; TCRdb's copy has only in-frame clones and leaves some out. Of about 150,000 clones listed, over 70% are singletons. Sequenced: PBMCs. The receptors here all came from a woman between 18 and 29 years old in good health and CMV-seronegative. Both conserved end residues are part of each CDR3. Fields, in order: clone size, V gene, D gene, J gene, CDR3 DNA, CDR3 protein. D genes are given only for firm matches. Size is omitted from some rows. Given values are once, few, many or a class for expanded clones.

size: .
V: TRBV18
D: .
J: TRBJ2-5
DNA: TGTGCCAGCTCACCACGGACTAATCTGGAGACCCAGTACTTC
CDR3: CASSPRTNLETQYF

size: once
V: TRBV7-9
D: TRBD1
J: TRBJ2-5
DNA: TGTGCCAGCAGCCCGGACAGGGGTCCGAAAAAGACCCAGTACTTC
CDR3: CASSPDRGPKKTQYF

size: .
V: TRBV28
D: .
J: TRBJ1-3
DNA: TGTGCCAGCAACGTCGGGGCGGGGCACGGAAACACCATATATTTT
CDR3: CASNVGAGHGNTIYF

size: .
V: TRBV20-1
D: .
J: TRBJ1-1
DNA: TGCAGTGCGGCCCAACCTGAAGCTTTCTTT
CDR3: CSAAQPEAFF

size: .
V: TRBV5-1
D: TRBD2
J: TRBJ2-3
DNA: TGCGCCAGCAGCTTACTAGCGGGGGGGCGAGGTGTAACAGATACGCAGTATTTT
CDR3: CASSLLAGGRGVTDTQYF

size: once
V: TRBV5-8
D: TRBD2
J: TRBJ2-3
DNA: TGTGCCAGCAGTTCGACTAGCGGGGGGCCGTTGCTAAGGGATACGCAGTATTTT
CDR3: CASSSTSGGPLLRDTQYF

size: .
V: TRBV9
D: TRBD1
J: TRBJ1-1
DNA: TGTGCCAGCAGCAAAGGACAGGGCGCTGAAGCTTTCTTT
CDR3: CASSKGQGAEAFF

size: .
V: TRBV6-1
D: TRBD1
J: TRBJ1-2
DNA: TGTGCCAGCAGTGAAATGGGACAGGGCATATCTAACTATGGCTACACCTTC
CDR3: CASSEMGQGISNYGYTF

size: .
V: TRBV6-1
D: .
J: TRBJ1-1
DNA: TGTGCCAGCAGTTTCTCGCTGGAGAGGGAAGCTTTCTTT
CDR3: CASSFSLEREAFF

size: once
V: TRBV6-5
D: .
J: TRBJ1-2
DNA: TGTGCCACCCGAACAGGTTTCTATGGCTACACCTTC
CDR3: CATRTGFYGYTF

size: .
V: TRBV6-5
D: .
J: TRBJ1-5
DNA: TGTGCCAGCAGTTACTCGATCTACGATCAGCCCCAGCATTTT
CDR3: CASSYSIYDQPQHF

size: .
V: TRBV6-1
D: TRBD2
J: TRBJ2-3
DNA: TGTGCCAGCAGTGAAGCGGGAGGGGCAGGGACAGATACGCAGTATTTT
CDR3: CASSEAGGAGTDTQYF

size: .
V: TRBV11-3
D: .
J: TRBJ2-2
DNA: TGTGCCAGCAGCTTCCAGGGTAGCACCGGGGAGCTGTTTTTT
CDR3: CASSFQGSTGELFF

size: .
V: TRBV29-1
D: .
J: TRBJ1-1
DNA: TGCAGCGTTCCTTTCCCGGGACACTTAAGGGGAGAAGCTTTCTTT
CDR3: CSVPFPGHLRGEAFF

size: .
V: TRBV30
D: TRBD1
J: TRBJ1-4
DNA: TGTGCCTGGACCGGGACAGTGTACACTAATGAAAAACTGTTTTTT
CDR3: CAWTGTVYTNEKLFF

size: .
V: TRBV18
D: .
J: TRBJ2-3
DNA: TGTGCCAGCTCACCAATGCCCCGGGGGAGCACAGATACGCAGTATTTT
CDR3: CASSPMPRGSTDTQYF

size: .
V: TRBV19
D: .
J: TRBJ1-2
DNA: TGTGCCAGTAGGGACCGGGGGGACAACTATGGCTACACCTTC
CDR3: CASRDRGDNYGYTF

size: few
V: TRBV10-3
D: TRBD1
J: TRBJ2-3
DNA: TGTGCCATCAGCAGGGACAGGGGAAGGGATACGCAGTATTTT
CDR3: CAISRDRGRDTQYF

size: .
V: TRBV6-1
D: TRBD1
J: TRBJ1-1
DNA: TGTGCCAGCAGTTGGGACAGGGTAGGATCTGAAGCTTTCTTT
CDR3: CASSWDRVGSEAFF

size: .
V: TRBV6-6
D: TRBD1
J: TRBJ1-5
DNA: TGTGCCAGCAGTTCCACCCAGGGGGCCAATGGGCAGCCCCAGCATTTT
CDR3: CASSSTQGANGQPQHF

size: .
V: TRBV7-6
D: .
J: TRBJ2-2
DNA: TGTGCCAGCAGCTTAAGCGTGCGTACAGGGTCCCCCGGGGAGCTGTTTTTT
CDR3: CASSLSVRTGSPGELFF

size: .
V: TRBV5-1
D: TRBD2
J: TRBJ2-7
DNA: TGCGCCAGCAGCTCCCTAGCGGGGGGAGCGTTGTACGAGCAGTACTTC
CDR3: CASSSLAGGALYEQYF

size: .
V: TRBV12-2
D: .
J: TRBJ2-7
DNA: TGTGCAAGTCGCCCCGGAGGCGGAGTCTACGAGCAGTACTTC
CDR3: CASRPGGGVYEQYF

size: few
V: TRBV6-1
D: .
J: TRBJ1-1
DNA: TGTGCCAGCCTCAGGGGATCTGAAGCTTTCTTT
CDR3: CASLRGSEAFF

size: .
V: TRBV7-7
D: .
J: TRBJ1-4
DNA: TGTGCCAGCAGCTTAAGTGCGGAGGTTAATGAAAAACTGTTTTTT
CDR3: CASSLSAEVNEKLFF

size: once
V: TRBV21-1
D: .
J: TRBJ2-7
DNA: TGTGCCAGCAGCAAAACCGGTTCGGGGGGAGGCTACGAGCAGTACTTC
CDR3: CASSKTGSGGGYEQYF

size: .
V: TRBV30
D: TRBD1
J: TRBJ1-4
DNA: TGTGCCTGGAGCCCACAAGACAGGGGCGAAAAACTGTTTTTT
CDR3: CAWSPQDRGEKLFF

size: .
V: TRBV28
D: TRBD2
J: TRBJ2-5
DNA: TGTGCCAGCAGAATAGCGGGGGACATGGAGACCCAGTACTTC
CDR3: CASRIAGDMETQYF

size: .
V: TRBV10-1
D: .
J: TRBJ1-1
DNA: TGCGCCAGCAGTTTAAGCAAGGGGCATGTCACTGAAGCTTTCTTT
CDR3: CASSLSKGHVTEAFF

size: .
V: TRBV15
D: .
J: TRBJ1-5
DNA: TGTGCCACCAGCTTCGAAGGCGGCAGCAATCAGCCCCAGCATTTT
CDR3: CATSFEGGSNQPQHF

size: .
V: TRBV27
D: .
J: TRBJ2-5
DNA: TGTGCCAGCAGTTTACGGGACTCCCAAGAGACCCAGTACTTC
CDR3: CASSLRDSQETQYF

size: .
V: TRBV30
D: TRBD1
J: TRBJ1-4
DNA: TGTGCCTGGGAACAGGGGATTAATGAAAAACTGTTTTTT
CDR3: CAWEQGINEKLFF

size: few
V: TRBV7-9
D: .
J: TRBJ2-7
DNA: TGTGCCAGCAGCCCGCGACAGGACGAGCAGTACTTC
CDR3: CASSPRQDEQYF

size: .
V: TRBV5-1
D: .
J: TRBJ1-1
DNA: TGCGCCAGCAGCTTGGTTGGGGCAAACACTGAAGCTTTCTTT
CDR3: CASSLVGANTEAFF

size: .
V: TRBV6-5
D: TRBD1
J: TRBJ1-5
DNA: TGTGCCAGCAGTCGGGACAGGGCCCAGCCCCAGCATTTT
CDR3: CASSRDRAQPQHF

size: .
V: TRBV6-4
D: TRBD1
J: TRBJ2-5
DNA: TGTGCCAGCAGTGACTCCGGGACAGGGGGCCTGGAGACCCAGTACTTC
CDR3: CASSDSGTGGLETQYF

size: .
V: TRBV2
D: TRBD2
J: TRBJ2-1
DNA: TGTGCCAGCAGTGCCTTGGTAGCGGGGGGGCAGGATGAGCAGTTCTTC
CDR3: CASSALVAGGQDEQFF